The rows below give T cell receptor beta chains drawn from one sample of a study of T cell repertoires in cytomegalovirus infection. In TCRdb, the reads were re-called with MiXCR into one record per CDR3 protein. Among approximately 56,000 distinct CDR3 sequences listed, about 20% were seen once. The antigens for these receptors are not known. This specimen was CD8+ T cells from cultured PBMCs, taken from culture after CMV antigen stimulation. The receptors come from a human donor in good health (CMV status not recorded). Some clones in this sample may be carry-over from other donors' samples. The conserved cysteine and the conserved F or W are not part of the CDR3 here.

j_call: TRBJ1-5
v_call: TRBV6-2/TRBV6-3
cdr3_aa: ASSYVNRVQPQH

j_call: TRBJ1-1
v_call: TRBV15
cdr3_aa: ATSRDKGQGDTEAF

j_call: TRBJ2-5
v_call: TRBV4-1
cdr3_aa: ASSLPGGEAQY

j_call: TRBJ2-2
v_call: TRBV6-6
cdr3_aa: ASSSDSPGELF

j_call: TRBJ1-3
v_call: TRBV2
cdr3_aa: ASSDIPDLNSGNTIY

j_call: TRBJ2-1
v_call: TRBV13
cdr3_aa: ASSSSRLADYNEQF

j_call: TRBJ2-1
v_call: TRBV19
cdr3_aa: ASSIDGGIAYNEQF

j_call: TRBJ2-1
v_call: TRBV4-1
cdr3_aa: ASSQTGGNEQF

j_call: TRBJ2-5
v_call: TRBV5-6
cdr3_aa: ASSLMKTQY

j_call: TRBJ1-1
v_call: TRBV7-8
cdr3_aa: ASSLGSRDRDQAF

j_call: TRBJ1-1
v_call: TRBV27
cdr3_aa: ASSLSREGTEAF

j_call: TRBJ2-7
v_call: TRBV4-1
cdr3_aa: ASSQDRQGDEQY

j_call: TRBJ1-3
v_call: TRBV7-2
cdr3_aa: ASRPGQGSGNTIY

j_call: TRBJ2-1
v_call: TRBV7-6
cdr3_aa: ASSLRAGAGNEQF

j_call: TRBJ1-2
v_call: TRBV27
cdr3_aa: ASSSRSGGYT

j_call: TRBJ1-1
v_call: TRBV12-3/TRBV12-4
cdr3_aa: ASSLRTFTEAF

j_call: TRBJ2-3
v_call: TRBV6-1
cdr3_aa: ASSLLAEKPDTQY

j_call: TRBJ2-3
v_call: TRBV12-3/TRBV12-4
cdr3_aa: ASSLAGRSTDTQY

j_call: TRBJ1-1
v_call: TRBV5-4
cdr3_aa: ASSYRDMNTEAF

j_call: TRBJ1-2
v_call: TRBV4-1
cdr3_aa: ASSLQDREGGYT

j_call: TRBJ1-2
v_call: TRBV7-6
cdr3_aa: ASSLRDTANYGYT

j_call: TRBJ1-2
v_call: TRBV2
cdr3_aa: ASSESPPWEGYGYT

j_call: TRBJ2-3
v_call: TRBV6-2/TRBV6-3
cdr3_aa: ASSYSDSGDFADTQY

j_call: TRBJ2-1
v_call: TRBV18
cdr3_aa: ASSPSTSGGLNEQF

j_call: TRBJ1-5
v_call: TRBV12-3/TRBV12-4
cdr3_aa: ASSRQGYQPQH

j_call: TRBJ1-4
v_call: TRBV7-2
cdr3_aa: ASSYLGQGQELF

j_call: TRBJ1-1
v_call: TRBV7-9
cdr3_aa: ASSLAPVVDTEAF

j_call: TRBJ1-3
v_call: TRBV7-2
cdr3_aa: ASLAAGGSGNTIY

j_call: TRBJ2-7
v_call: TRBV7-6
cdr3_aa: ASSLGRGAREQY

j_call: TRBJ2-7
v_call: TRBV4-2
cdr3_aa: ASSQGTSEYYEQY

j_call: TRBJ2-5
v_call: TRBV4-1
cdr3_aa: ASSPGGGMLQETQY

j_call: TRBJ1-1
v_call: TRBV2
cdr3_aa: ASSTRQVWTEAF

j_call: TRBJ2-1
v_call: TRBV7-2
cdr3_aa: ASSGGTARYNEQF

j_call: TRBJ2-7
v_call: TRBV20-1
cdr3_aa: SARASGSYEQY

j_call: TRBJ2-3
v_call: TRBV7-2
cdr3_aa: ASSLGGTIGDTQY

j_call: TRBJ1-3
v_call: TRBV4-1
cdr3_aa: ASSQDNRAGNTIY

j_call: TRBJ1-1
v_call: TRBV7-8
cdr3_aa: ASSLKVGRNTEAF

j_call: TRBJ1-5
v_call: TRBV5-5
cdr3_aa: ASSAGYNNQPQH

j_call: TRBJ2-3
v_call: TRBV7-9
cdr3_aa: ASAVPGTDTQY

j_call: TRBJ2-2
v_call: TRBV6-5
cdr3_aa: ASSYTGSNTGELF

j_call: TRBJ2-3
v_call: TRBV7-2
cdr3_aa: ASSLGTVSTDTQY

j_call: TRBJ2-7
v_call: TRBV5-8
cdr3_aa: ASSLGGPEQY

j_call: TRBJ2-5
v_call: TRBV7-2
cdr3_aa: ASSLDETQY

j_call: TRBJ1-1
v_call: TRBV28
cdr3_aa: ASSVKQVNTEAF

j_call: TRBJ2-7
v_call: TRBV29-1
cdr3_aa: SVEGGRSYEQY

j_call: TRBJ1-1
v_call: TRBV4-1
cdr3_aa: ASSQVRLNTEAF

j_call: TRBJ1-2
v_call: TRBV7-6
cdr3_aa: ASSPTVGARTGKNYGYT